This T cell receptor (beta chain) was retrieved from a study of T cell changes during pregnancy in multiple sclerosis. Looked up from germline, CDR1 is SGHTS and CDR2 is YDEGEE. The CDR3 sequence is 13 residues long. Trimming took 4 bases from V and 2 from J, leaving 9 bases between them. Sequencing was performed with immunoSEQ multiplex PCR; in TCRdb, only in-frame clones are kept and a portion is missing. The data contain over 50,000 clones, around 93% of them seen just once; the ten biggest clones take up around 0.5%. The rearrangement links TRBV5-8 to TRBJ2-5; D is possibly TRBD1 (5 bases). This receptor was identified in a female donor with multiple sclerosis, enrolled in a pregnancy study. The sequences come from CD4+ T cells from peripheral blood mononuclear cells, collected after pregnancy. CDR3 DNA: TGTGCCAGCAGCCTCGGACAACAAGAGACCCAGTACTTC. As protein: CASSLGQQETQYF.